This T cell receptor beta chain was obtained from a study of control samples from healthy donors and cancer patients. The repertoire was sequenced with immunoSEQ multiplex PCR; TCRdb's copy has only in-frame clones and lacks some. The table lists 78,000 or so clones, more than 70% of them singletons, with around 5.7% in the top ten. The germline gives CDR1 SNHLY, CDR2 FYNNEI. The CDR3 is 12 amino acids. V dropped 8 bases and J dropped 3; count of bases not matched to a gene: 1. This rearrangement joins TRBV2 to TRBJ1-2, with TRBD1 matching 9 bases. This sequence originates from a woman in her fifties or sixties in good health. Sequences were obtained from blood. The CDR3 protein is CASGTGYYGYTF. The CDR3 DNA reads as TGTGCCAGCGGGACAGGGTACTATGGCTACACCTTC.